The present TCR beta chain was sequenced within a study of human T cells and chemical hapten exposure. Study-wide results and limits: While controls formed fewer of them, expanded TCRs formed significantly more large CDR3 similarity clusters. Alopecia was present in the donors, so their immune response may differ from healthy people's.

TCRdb independently ran MiXCR on the RACE reads; one entry per CDR3 protein. The sample includes around 120,000 distinct CDR3 sequences, roughly 13% seen only once; the top ten take approximately 3%. The time point denotes: pre-sensitization, week 0. Specified treatment: therapeutic diphenylcyclopropenone sensitization with weekly scalp DPC. Total RNA was isolated from unfractionated whole blood. This clonotype was counted between two and nine times. What it binds is unknown. Trimming removed 8 bases from V and 4 bases from J, with 8 bases in between. The CDR3 runs to 12 residues. The germline V gene has CDR1 SNHLY and CDR2 FYNNEI.

The source was whole blood, collected in connection with sensitization to the hapten diphenylcyclopropenone (DPC). The chain carries TRBV2 and TRBJ2-2, with D perhaps matching TRBD1 or TRBD2 (5 bases each). This receptor was identified in a woman aged 18-29 years with alopecia areata. Some clones in this sample may be carry-over from other donors' samples. The CDR3 nucleotides are TGTGCCAGCGAGGGACCCACCGGGGAGCTGTTTTTT. Amino acids: CASEGPTGELFF.